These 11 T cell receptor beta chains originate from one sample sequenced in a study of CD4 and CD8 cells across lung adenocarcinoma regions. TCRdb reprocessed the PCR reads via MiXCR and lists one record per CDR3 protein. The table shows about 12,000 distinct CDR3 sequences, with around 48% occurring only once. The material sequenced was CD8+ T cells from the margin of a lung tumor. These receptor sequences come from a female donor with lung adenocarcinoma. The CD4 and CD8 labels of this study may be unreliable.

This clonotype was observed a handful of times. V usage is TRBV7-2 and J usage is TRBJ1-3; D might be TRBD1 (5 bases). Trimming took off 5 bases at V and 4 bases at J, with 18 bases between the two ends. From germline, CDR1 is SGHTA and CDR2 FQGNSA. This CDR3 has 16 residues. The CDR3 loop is CASSLSAPGSGNTIYF. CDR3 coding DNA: TGTGCCAGCAGCCTCAGCGCTCCAGGGTCAGGAAACACCATATATTTT.

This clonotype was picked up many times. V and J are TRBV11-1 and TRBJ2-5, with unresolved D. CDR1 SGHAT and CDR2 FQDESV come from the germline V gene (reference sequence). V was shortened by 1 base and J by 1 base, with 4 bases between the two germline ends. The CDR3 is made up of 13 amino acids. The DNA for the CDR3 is TGTGCCAGCAGCTTAGACCGCCAAGAGACCCAGTACTTC. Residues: CASSLDRQETQYF.

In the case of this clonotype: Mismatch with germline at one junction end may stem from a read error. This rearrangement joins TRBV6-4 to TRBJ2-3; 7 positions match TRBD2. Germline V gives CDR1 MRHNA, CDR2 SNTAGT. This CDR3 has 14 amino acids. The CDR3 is CAGSGDGSADTQYF. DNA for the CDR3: TGTGCGGGCAGCGGGGACGGGAGCGCAGATACCCAGTACTTT.

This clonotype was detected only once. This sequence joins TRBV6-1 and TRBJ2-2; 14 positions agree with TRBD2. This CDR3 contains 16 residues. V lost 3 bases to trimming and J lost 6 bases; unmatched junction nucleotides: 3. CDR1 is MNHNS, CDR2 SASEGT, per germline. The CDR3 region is CASSEGTSGSSGELFF. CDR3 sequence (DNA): TGTGCCAGCAGTGAGGGGACTAGCGGGAGCTCCGGGGAGCTGTTTTTT.

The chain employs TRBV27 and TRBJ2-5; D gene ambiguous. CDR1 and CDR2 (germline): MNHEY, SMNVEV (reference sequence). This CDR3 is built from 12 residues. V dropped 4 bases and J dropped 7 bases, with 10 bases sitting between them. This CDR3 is CASSSPARTQYF. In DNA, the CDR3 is TGTGCCAGCAGTTCCCCGGCCCGGACCCAGTACTTC.

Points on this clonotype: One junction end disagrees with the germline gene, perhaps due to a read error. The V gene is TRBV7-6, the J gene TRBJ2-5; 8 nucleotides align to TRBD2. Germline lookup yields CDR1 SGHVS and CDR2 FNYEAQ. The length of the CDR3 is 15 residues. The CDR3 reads CASSRGGGGHETQYF. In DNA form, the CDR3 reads TGTGCCAGCAGCCGGGGGGGTGGGGGGCACGAGACCCAGTATTTC.

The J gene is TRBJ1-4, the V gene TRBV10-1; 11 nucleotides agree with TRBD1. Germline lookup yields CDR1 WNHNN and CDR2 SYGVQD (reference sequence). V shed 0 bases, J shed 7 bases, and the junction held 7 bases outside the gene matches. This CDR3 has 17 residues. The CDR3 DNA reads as TGCGCCAGCAGTGAGTCACGGACAGGGGGCTTGGGTGAAAAACTGTTTTTT. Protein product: CASSESRTGGLGEKLFF.

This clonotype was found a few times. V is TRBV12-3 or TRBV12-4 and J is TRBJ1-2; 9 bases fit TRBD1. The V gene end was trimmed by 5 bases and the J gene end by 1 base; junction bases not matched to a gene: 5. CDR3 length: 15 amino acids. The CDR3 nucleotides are TGTGCCAGCAGTACGGGGACAGGGAGTAACTATGGCTACACCTTC. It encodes CASSTGTGSNYGYTF.

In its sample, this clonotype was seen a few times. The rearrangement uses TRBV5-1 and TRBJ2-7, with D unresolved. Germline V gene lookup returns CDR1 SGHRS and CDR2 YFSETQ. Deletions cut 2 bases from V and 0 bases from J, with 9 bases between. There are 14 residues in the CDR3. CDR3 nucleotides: TGCGCCAGCAGCTTATTTCACAACTCCTACGAGCAGTACTTC. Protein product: CASSLFHNSYEQYF.

The CDR3 DNA sequence: TGTGCCAGCAGCAGTCCCGGCTCACATCGGTTAGCCAAAGACACGCAGTACTTC. As protein: CASSSPGSHRLAKDTQYF. This chain connects TRBV6-1 to TRBJ2-3; D gene ambiguous. The DNA end is a closer match to TRBJ2-7, so the J assignment may be wrong. The germline gives CDR1 MNHNS, CDR2 SASEGT. CDR3 length: 18 residues.

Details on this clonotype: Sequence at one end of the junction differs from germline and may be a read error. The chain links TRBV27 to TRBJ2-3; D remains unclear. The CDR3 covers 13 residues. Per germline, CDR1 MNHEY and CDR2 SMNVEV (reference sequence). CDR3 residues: CASSLGTKDMQYF. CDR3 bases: TGTGCCAGCAGCCTAGGCACCAAAGATATGCAGTATTTT.